Reported below is one T cell receptor beta chain. Its recognized antigen is unknown. Base qualities are missing; no much larger clone stands one base away. CDR1 LNHDA and CDR2 SQIVND are derived from the germline V gene (reference sequence). From its cysteine to its phenylalanine, the CDR3 spans 15 amino acids. Only the CDR3 part of the read is kept: 45 bases, read in frame from the first base. Trimming costs V 3 bases and J 4 bases, and their ends lie 12 bases apart. For sequencing of the TCRbeta CDR3 region, genomic DNA was extracted from the sorted cells. The immunoSEQ Assay was used for sequencing of TCRbeta CDR3 regions. This immuneACCESS table, as held by TCRdb, lists in-frame sequences with V and J called but not all clones. Of the missing ones, under half trace to an unresolved V gene in checked studies; the others have no known cause. This sample is represented by tens of thousands of clones; about 87% of them were singletons. The ten largest make up approximately 3% of the sample.

Patients with a history of autoimmune disease or receiving systemic immunosuppression were excluded from the trial. Peripheral blood for TCR sequencing was drawn from every dose cohort at baseline, at cycle 4 day 1 and at cycle 7 day 1. The samples were drawn from a first-in-human, open-label, multicenter phase I dose-escalation trial of ivuxolimab. Adults with locally advanced or metastatic melanoma, renal cell, hepatocellular, or head and neck squamous cell carcinoma were enrolled in the trial. CD4+ and CD8+ T cells were sorted separately from peripheral blood before TCR sequencing. The sample belongs to a study of OX40 agonist ivuxolimab in advanced cancers. Background on the whole study: Ivuxolimab was an agonistic, fully human IgG2 monoclonal antibody directed against OX40 (CD134), a costimulatory receptor. Intravenous ivuxolimab was administered to patients every 2 weeks at six dose levels: 0.01, 0.1, 0.3, 1.5, 3 and 10 mg/kg. Three dose-escalation patients achieved partial responses, one with hepatocellular carcinoma and two with cutaneous melanoma. In the dose-escalation cohort, over 65% of patients were male, and the mean age was approximately 55 years, with a range of roughly 23 to 85. Patients were allowed to have had prior anti-PD-1, anti-PD-L1 or anti-CTLA-4 therapy, and 40% to 45% of the dose-escalation patients had previously received checkpoint inhibitors. The purpose of peripheral TCRbeta sequencing was to test whether ivuxolimab changed TCR sequence diversity and led to clonal T-cell expansion. Among the approximately 54 dose-escalation patients, about 19 had hepatocellular carcinoma, roughly 15 melanoma, 9 renal cell carcinoma and 9 head and neck cancer. The paper reports the monotherapy dose-escalation portion (N of about 50 patients) of the phase I ivuxolimab trial.

General conclusions and limits of the study: After ivuxolimab, more expanded clones were found on average in CD8+ T cells than in CD4+ T cells. Low levels of normalized T-cell clonal expansion were also seen in some patients who did not respond. The antigen specificity of the clonally expanded peripheral T cells was not determined. In partial responders in the 0.1-3.0 mg/kg groups, normalized peripheral clonal expansion was found to be among the lowest, especially among CD8+ T cells. At doses from 0.1 to 3.0 mg/kg, clonal expansion was seen in both CD4+ and CD8+ blood T cells between baseline and week 6.

Recombination joined TRBV19 with TRBJ2-2, with no confidently assigned D gene. The specimen was CD4+ or CD8+ T cells sorted from blood, collected in a trial of the OX40 agonist ivuxolimab. This clonotype was obtained from an adult with an advanced solid tumor such as melanoma, head and neck, liver or kidney cancer. The bases read TGTGCCAGTAGTATCATGGTCGTGGGCACCGGGGAGCTGTTTTTT. This gives the protein CASSIMVVGTGELFF.